Below, 21 T cell receptor beta chains from the same sample are listed, as sequenced in a study of vaccination and CD4 T cells after COVID-19. Treatment defined: roughly 10-day PBMC culture with coronavirus spike peptide pools or control peptides (ViraFEST assay). Gathering of the CD4+ T cells, from the unexposed donor, took place before the COVID-19 pandemic (2011-2018). Oncomine TCR Beta short-read sequencing was applied to DNA from cultured CD4+ T cells. Each CDR3 protein gets one entry after TCRdb re-called the PCR reads with MiXCR. The top ten clones hold roughly 27% of a sample with about 7,200 distinct CDR3 sequences, 43% of them seen once. These TCRs are of unknown antigen specificity. The sample consisted of CD4+ T cells from blood, cultured in vitro. These receptors all come from a human donor in good health.

This clonotype was counted once. The gene calls are TRBV20-1 and TRBJ1-1; D remains ambiguous. The CDR3 sequence is 15 residues long. Germline V gene lookup returns CDR1 DFQATT and CDR2 SNEGSKA (reference sequence). The germline V and J ends were trimmed by 1 base and 5 bases, with 17 bases remaining between them. DNA for the CDR3: TGCAGTGCTAGAGTTTCTATGAACAGCCCGACTGAAGCTTTCTTT. As protein: CSARVSMNSPTEAFF.

The J gene is TRBJ1-1, the V gene TRBV9, with TRBD1 matching 8 bases. The length of the CDR3 is 14 residues. The V segment lost 4 bases and the J segment 1 base; nucleotides outside the gene matches: 3. Germline CDR1 SGDLS, CDR2 YYNGEE. CDR3 amino acids: CASSRDRGNTEAFF. In DNA form, the CDR3 reads TGTGCCAGCAGCCGCGACAGGGGGAACACTGAAGCTTTCTTT.

J is TRBJ1-1 and V is TRBV2; 7 bases fit TRBD1. CDR1 and CDR2 (germline): SNHLY, FYNNEI. The CDR3 length is 14 residues. V gave up 5 bases and J gave up 11 bases; unmatched junction bases: 14. CDR3 bases: TGTGCCAGCAGTATTCCAAGACAGGGACCGAGGGCTTTCTTT. This translates into CASSIPRQGPRAFF.

In its sample, this clonotype was seen a few times. This rearrangement joins TRBV6-1 to TRBJ1-1, with TRBD1 matching over 7 bases. Germline V gene lookup returns CDR1 MNHNS and CDR2 SASEGT. The CDR3 consists of 15 residues. Trimming cost V 6 bases and J 0 bases; bases outside gene matches: 7. The CDR3 DNA reads as TGTGCCAGCAGCCCGAGGACAGGTTTGAACACTGAAGCTTTCTTT. Protein sequence: CASSPRTGLNTEAFF.

This clonotype has a handful of counts. The genes are TRBV6-1 and TRBJ1-1, with D perhaps TRBD1 (5 bases). Germline CDR1 is MNHNS and CDR2 is SASEGT. This CDR3 is 13 amino acids long. Trimming removed 5 bases from V and 4 bases from J, with 11 bases in between. In nucleotides, the CDR3 is TGTGCCAGCAGTCTCAGGGAGCTCACTGAAGCTTTCTTT. Protein sequence: CASSLRELTEAFF.

V usage is TRBV11-2 and J usage is TRBJ1-2; D is unclear. This CDR3 is built from 16 residues. CDR1 and CDR2 (germline): SGHAT, FQNNGV. Trimming took off 5 bases at V and 6 bases at J, with 22 bases between the two ends. CDR3 in amino acids: CASSPIREMRRDGYTF. The CDR3 bases are TGTGCCAGCAGCCCCATTCGGGAGATGAGGCGCGATGGCTACACCTTC.

This clonotype was detected only a few times. The rearrangement links TRBV2 to TRBJ1-2; possibly TRBD1 for D (5 bases). This CDR3 has 14 residues. Per the germline V gene, CDR1 is SNHLY and CDR2 is FYNNEI. Trimming removed 0 bases from V and 4 bases from J, with 9 bases in between. CDR3 DNA: TGTGCCAGCAGTGAAGCGCTCGGGGGCTATGGCTACACCTTC. Its protein product is CASSEALGGYGYTF.

As concerns this clonotype: Because it lacks the conserved phenylalanine or tryptophan at the end, this CDR3 is likely a read error. This rearrangement joins TRBV7-2 to TRBJ2-7; D unresolved. The CDR3 is 16 residues long. Germline CDR1 and CDR2: SGHTA and FQGNSA. With 0 bases removed from V and 5 bases from J, the gap between germline ends came to 17 bases. The CDR3 DNA reads TGTGCCAGCAGCTTAGCTTCAGGTCGTGGGTTTCACGAGCAGTACTCC. This encodes CASSLASGRGFHEQYS.

V is TRBV6-2 or TRBV6-3 and J is TRBJ1-5; 11 bases line up with TRBD1. Trimming at V came to 6 bases and at J to 3 bases, leaving 10 bases not matched to a gene. This CDR3 has 17 amino acids. CDR1 is MNHEY, CDR2 SVGEGT, per germline. Here the CDR3 reads CASRSTPGQGVNQPQHF. The DNA for the CDR3 is TGTGCCAGCAGGAGTACCCCGGGACAGGGGGTCAATCAGCCCCAGCATTTT.

This clonotype was picked up a small number of times. The chain links TRBV7-2 to TRBJ2-3; tentatively, D is TRBD1 or TRBD2 (5 bases each). Germline V gives CDR1 SGHTA, CDR2 FQGNSA. With 5 bases removed from V and 2 bases from J, the gap between germline ends came to 11 bases. The CDR3 extends over 14 amino acids. The CDR3 nucleotides are TGTGCCAGCAGCCGGGGACGGGACACAGATACGCAGTATTTT. Translation: CASSRGRDTDTQYF.

This clonotype came up a few times. The CDR3 sequence is CASSLFNGREAFF. CDR3 in DNA: TGTGCCAGCAGCTTATTCAACGGCAGGGAAGCTTTCTTT. The chain uses TRBV7-2 and TRBJ1-1; unclear D gene. Trimming stripped 2 bases from V and 8 bases from J, with 12 bases between. The germline CDR1 and CDR2 sequences are SGHTA and FQGNSA. The CDR3 consists of 13 residues.

This clonotype appeared a few times. The genes are TRBV20-1 and TRBJ2-3; 10 nucleotides match TRBD2. The germline V gene has CDR1 DFQATT and CDR2 SNEGSKA (reference sequence). The CDR3 length is 16 residues. The V and J ends lost 6 bases and 0 bases, in that order; junction bases with no gene match: 9. DNA for the CDR3: TGCAGTGCAAAGATGGGACTAGCGTTTAGCACAGATACGCAGTATTTT. As protein: CSAKMGLAFSTDTQYF.

This clonotype was seen a few times. CDR3 sequence: CASSSQWDSPLHF. The CDR3 DNA follows: TGTGCCAGCAGCTCCCAGTGGGATTCACCCCTCCACTTT. The rearrangement uses TRBV7-2 and TRBJ1-6; unclear D gene. CDR1 and CDR2 (germline): SGHTA, FQGNSA. The CDR3 length is 13 residues. V lost 4 bases, J lost 8 bases, and 9 bases lay in between.

The genes are TRBV7-2 and TRBJ2-5; D ambiguous. V was clipped by 4 bases and J by 2 bases, with 8 bases between them. Germline CDR1 SGHTA, CDR2 FQGNSA. The CDR3 contains 13 residues. The CDR3 coding sequence is TGTGCCAGCAGCTCTTACCATCAAGAGACCCAGTACTTC. Translating it yields CASSSYHQETQYF.

This CDR3 is CASSLVGQANQPQHF. CDR3 nucleotides: TGCGCCAGCAGCTTGGTCGGGCAAGCAAATCAGCCCCAGCATTTT. J is TRBJ1-5 and V is TRBV5-1, with D uncertain. The CDR3 length is 15 residues. Looked up from germline, CDR1 is SGHRS and CDR2 is YFSETQ. The ends were cut back, 0 bases at V and 4 bases at J, with 11 bases in the middle.

This clonotype was counted a few times. This chain links TRBV7-6 with TRBJ2-1, with D tentatively TRBD2 (7 bases). V shed 2 bases and J shed 0 bases, with 17 bases lying between them. Per the germline V gene, CDR1 is SGHVS and CDR2 is FNYEAQ. The CDR3 consists of 18 residues. This CDR3 reads CASSLILTGGSSYNEQFF. The CDR3 nucleotides read TGTGCCAGCAGCTTAATCCTTACGGGGGGCAGCTCCTACAATGAGCAGTTCTTC.

This clonotype occurred a few times. This sequence joins TRBV2 and TRBJ1-2, with no clear D. V shed 2 bases and J shed 1 base, with 8 bases lying between them. The germline CDR1 and CDR2 sequences are SNHLY and FYNNEI. This CDR3 is built from 14 residues. Here the CDR3 reads CASSEPTLNYGYTF. CDR3 nucleotide sequence: TGTGCCAGCAGTGAACCAACCCTTAACTATGGCTACACCTTC.

This clonotype was seen more than once but under ten times. In nucleotides, the CDR3 is TGTGCCAGCAAACCGGGTCTGATGGGCGAGCAGTACTTC. Residues: CASKPGLMGEQYF. The V gene is TRBV2, the J gene TRBJ2-7; D remains ambiguous. Trimming cost V 7 bases and J 6 bases, with 16 bases left between them. The germline V gene encodes CDR1 SNHLY and CDR2 FYNNEI. The length of the CDR3 is 13 residues.

Only a few counts were recorded for this clonotype. V and J are TRBV20-1 and TRBJ1-1; D is unresolved. The germline V and J ends were trimmed by 0 bases and 5 bases, with 10 bases remaining between them. Per the germline V gene, CDR1 is DFQATT and CDR2 is SNEGSKA (reference sequence). There are 13 residues in the CDR3. The chain's CDR3 is CSARDWSGTEAFF. The CDR3 DNA reads as TGCAGTGCTAGAGATTGGAGCGGAACTGAAGCTTTCTTT.

The chain combines TRBV5-1 with TRBJ1-1; 9 bases line up with TRBD1. The CDR3 extends over 16 amino acids. Germline V gives CDR1 SGHRS, CDR2 YFSETQ. The V and J ends lost 4 bases and 1 base, in that order; junction bases with no gene match: 8. CDR3 nucleotide sequence: TGCGCCAGCAGCCCCCGGACAGGGGCGGGGAACACTGAAGCTTTCTTT. Translated: CASSPRTGAGNTEAFF.

This clonotype has a handful of counts. The chain has TRBV2 and TRBJ1-3, with D possibly TRBD1 on 5 matching bases. V was cut by 2 bases and J by 2 bases, with 7 bases left in between. Per germline, CDR1 SNHLY and CDR2 FYNNEI. This CDR3 comprises 14 residues. The CDR3 DNA sequence: TGTGCCAGCAGTGAACCCAGGGCTGGAAACACCATATATTTT. Its protein product is CASSEPRAGNTIYF.